Sequencing of this T cell receptor (beta chain) was carried out in a study of cytomegalovirus exposure and HLA in healthy donors. Looking at the study overall: Sequencing of roughly 180 million T cells in an earlier analysis found around 110 million unique TCR beta sequences. Unique TCRs from HLA-typed donors, 70 million to 100 million of them, were held in an early data release. Findings and limits, study-wide: For most TCR beta V segments, an earlier analysis put the productive rate at about 87% or about 30% of the time.

The PCR made use of 60 Vbeta and 13 Jbeta primers. Some clones are missing from TCRdb's copy, which holds only in-frame ones; the method was immunoSEQ multiplex PCR. The table records 110,000 or so clones, about 79% of them present only once. About this clone: Its antigen is currently unknown.

V lost 6 bases and J 4 bases, leaving 21 bases between the germline ends. CDR3 size: 16 residues. CDR1 and CDR2 from the germline V gene are MNHEY and SMNVEV (reference sequence). The material sequenced was PBMCs. The sequence derives from a woman aged 18-30 years in good health and CMV-seronegative. The chain combines TRBV27 with TRBJ1-1; tentative D call: TRBD1 (6 bases). This chain's CDR3 is CASSLPPGAEGTEAFF. In DNA form, the CDR3 reads TGTGCCAGCAGCTTACCTCCAGGGGCAGAGGGCACTGAAGCTTTCTTT.